This T cell receptor beta chain is from a study of T cells in Graves' hyperthyroidism and ophthalmopathy. Graves' hyperthyroidism qualified as stable when ophthalmopathy did not progress within 18 months. For the diagnoses, clinical symptoms, serum thyroxine and TRAb, thyroid ultrasound and orbital computed tomography were used. V was trimmed by 8 bases and J by 5 bases, leaving 18 bases between them. The CDR3 is 14 residues long. Per germline, CDR1 SNHLY and CDR2 FYNNEI. As for this clonotype: Antigen: not known.

TCR beta CDR3 regions were amplified from RNA transcripts. A set of HTBI primers served as the primers for a first-round RT-PCR of the TCR CDR3. TCRdb reprocessed the multiplex PCR reads with MiXCR, giving one entry per CDR3 protein. The table has 89,000 or so distinct CDR3 sequences, around 40% seen once; the top ten hold 10%. Study-wide results and limits: For ophthalmopathy, model prediction preceded onset by a median about 6 months.

Sequenced material: peripheral blood or thyroid tissue (not recorded which). The rearrangement uses TRBV2 and TRBJ1-2; no firm D call. The TCR originated in a woman in her twenties or thirties with Graves' hyperthyroidism. The CDR3 reads CASSTENVGYGYTF. CDR3 nucleotide sequence: TGTGCCAGCTCCACAGAGAACGTGGGGTATGGCTACACCTTC.